This T cell receptor (beta chain) appears in the sequencing data of a study of identical twins' blood T cells. Donors were six healthy women in three monozygous twin pairs. TCR cDNA libraries came from RNA via a modified published protocol. From the 5' RACE reads, TCRdb called clonotypes with MiXCR, one entry per CDR3 protein. This table holds hundreds of thousands of distinct CDR3 sequences, about 28% found once. The germline gives CDR1 SGDLS, CDR2 YYNGEE. CDR3 length: 13 amino acids. Trimming shortened V by 9 bases and J by 1 base, and 13 bases separated the two germline ends. Sequenced sample: PBMCs. The chain is built from TRBV9 and TRBJ1-1, with unresolved D. This clonotype originated in a woman between 18 and 50 years old in good health. CDR3 in DNA: TGTGCCAAGACGTCGGAAGAGAACACTGAAGCTTTCTTT. Its translation is CAKTSEENTEAFF.